This T cell receptor (beta chain) appears in the sequencing data of a study of CD4 T cells in Merkel cell carcinoma (dated by TCRdb to between 2018 and 2020). About the study as a whole: In the three tumors, dextramer-specific cells accounted for about 0.028-0.72% of tumor-infiltrating CD4+ T cells, with a median of roughly 0.53%. Donors were drawn from a repository of over 1,200 Merkel cell carcinoma patients, over 85 of whom were screened for suitable HLA types. Summary of the overall study and its limitations: The WEDLT209-228 epitope was characterized largely in a single HLA context. A small number of dominant clonotypes appeared expanded, and the top clonotype made up 6.3% to 12.5% of each sorted population. Two patients shared two TRB sequences at the amino acid level but not at the nucleotide level, which suggests convergent recombination. A total of some 350 unique TRB amino acid sequences were found across the three tumors, and the repertoires appeared diverse, with clonality of roughly 0.111-0.15.

The library came from the immunoSEQ multiplex PCR assay. Genomic DNA was extracted from the sorted cells by the commercial sequencing provider, and TRB CDR3 regions were profiled at survey-level depth. The authors' pipeline ran thus. A TRB CDR3 sequence had to be detected two or more times to be counted as a dextramer-positive clonotype. Using estimated genomes, clonality was calculated as 1 minus Shannon entropy normalized by log2 of the number of unique productive sequences. As stored in TCRdb, this immuneACCESS dataset retains in-frame rearrangements with V and J assigned. A fraction of the clones does not appear; measured against another copy, unresolved V genes explain less than half of the discrepancy, and the remainder lacks a known reason. That table gives V, J and clone size, and the DNA gave D and trimming. The table for this sample records around 72 clones. The CDR3 holds 16 amino acids from the cysteine to the phenylalanine. The DNA shown is the 48-base CDR3, in frame from base 1.

Live CD4+ cells that were dextramer-positive and negative for CD8, CD14 and CD19 were bulk-sorted on an Aria II cell sorter and flash frozen with no culture step. Three Merkel cell carcinoma patients for whom fresh tumor material was available were used as donors. For each patient, no fewer than 3 million tumor digest cells were stained with a WEDLT209-228-PE dextramer, CD4, CD8, CD14 and CD19 antibodies, and a viability dye. The sequencing targeted TCR beta chains from WEDLT209-228-specific CD4+ T cells that had been dextramer-sorted from Merkel cell carcinoma tumor digests. Fresh tumor or punch biopsy material was minced and digested for three to four hours at 37°C with DNase, collagenase and hyaluronidase, filtered, and cryopreserved. For this clone: No base-level quality is on record; no much larger clone is a single base apart.

This sequence uses TRBV21-1 and TRBJ2-5; TRBD2 is the table's D call and was not checked against the DNA. TRBV21-1 is a documented pseudogene. The sequenced sample was CD4+ T cells from the tumor that bound a Merkel cell polyomavirus LT209-228 dextramer. What the cell subset or site label conveys for this sample: CD4+ cells binding dextramer loaded with MCPyV large T-antigen peptide WEDLFCDESLSSPEPPSSSE (aa 209-228). This receptor was identified in a human donor with Merkel cell carcinoma. The CDR3 corresponds to CASSKTLAGPQETQYF. Here is the DNA: TGTGCCAGCAGCAAAACGCTAGCGGGGCCGCAAGAGACCCAGTACTTC.